Presented here are 14 T cell receptor beta chains from one specimen sequenced in a study of blood T cell repertoires in COVID-19. Using immunoSEQ multiplex PCR, the repertoire was profiled, and TCRdb retains in-frame clones only, with some absent. This sample carries approximately 220,000 clones, 65% to 85% of them seen once, and the ten largest clones take roughly 2.3%. Sequenced input: peripheral blood. These receptor sequences come from a woman in her sixties with acute or convalescent COVID-19.

CDR3 amino acids: CASSSGTGLQKLFF. Written as DNA, the CDR3 is TGCGCCAGCAGTTCCGGGACAGGGCTTCAAAAACTGTTTTTT. The chain has TRBV5-1 and TRBJ1-4, with 9 bases aligning to TRBD1. The trim removed 5 bases at V and 9 bases at J, leaving 8 bases unmatched. The CDR3 runs to 14 residues. Germline V gene data show CDR1 as SGHRS and CDR2 as YFSETQ.

The V and J genes are TRBV6-5 and TRBJ2-2; TRBD2 is a possible D gene (5 bases). The V end was cut by 3 bases, the J end by 6 bases, with 14 bases between. The CDR3 contains 15 residues. The germline CDR1 and CDR2 sequences are MNHEY and SVGAGI. CDR3 in amino acids: CASSYVGVSAGELFF. As DNA, the CDR3 is TGTGCCAGCAGTTATGTCGGGGTCAGCGCCGGGGAGCTGTTTTTT.

V and J are TRBV30 and TRBJ1-2; 8 bases agree with TRBD1. CDR1 and CDR2 (germline): GTSNPN, SVGIG (reference sequence). The CDR3 is 12 residues long. Germline trimming cut 7 bases from V and 7 bases from J; bases unmatched to any gene: 8. CDR3 nucleotides: TGTGCCTTAGGACAGGGACGAAGTGGCTACACCTTC. Translating it yields CALGQGRSGYTF. The entire variable domain, with the rest obtained from reference TRBV30 and TRBJ1-2, is as follows: SQTIHQWPATLVQPVGSPLSLECTVEGTSNPNLYWYRQAAGRGLQLLFYSVGIGQISSEVPQNLSASRPQDRQFILSSKKLLLSDSGFYLCALGQGRSGYTFGSGTRLTVV.

The rearrangement joins TRBV18 to TRBJ2-5; TRBD1 matches 7 bases. Germline V lookup: CDR1 KGHSH, CDR2 LQKENI. The CDR3 is 15 amino acids. With 5 bases clipped from V and 1 base from J, the junction kept 7 bases outside the gene matches. The CDR3 region is CASSSWTGGQETQYF. CDR3 in DNA: TGTGCCAGCTCATCTTGGACAGGCGGCCAAGAGACCCAGTACTTC.

The DNA of the CDR3 is TGTGCCAGCGCAGGACAGGGGATGAAGTCGTACTTC. It encodes CASAGQGMKSYF. V usage is TRBV2 and J usage is TRBJ2-7; 9 nucleotides match TRBD1. After removal of 8 bases from V and 12 bases from J, the junction contained 11 bases not matched to a gene. There are 12 residues in the CDR3. Germline loops: CDR1 SNHLY, CDR2 FYNNEI.

V and J are TRBV7-9 and TRBJ2-3, with 7 bases identical to TRBD1. Germline CDR1 is SEHNR and CDR2 is FQNEAQ (reference sequence). CDR3 length equals 14 residues. V trimming: 5 bases; J trimming: 5 bases; junction bases outside the gene matches: 7. CDR3 sequence: CASSKTGIGDTQYF. Here the CDR3 DNA reads TGTGCCAGCAGCAAGACAGGGATAGGAGATACGCAGTATTTT.

This clone was recorded a few times. The chain carries TRBV4-2 and TRBJ2-3, with TRBD2 matching 8 bases. This CDR3 is built from 19 residues. The ends lost 4 bases at V and 1 base at J; junction bases unmatched: 16. Germline assignment: CDR1 LGHNA and CDR2 YNFKEQ. CDR3 DNA sequence: TGTGCCAGCAGCCGAGACGTAGTTGTAGCGGGGCGGGGCACAGATACGCAGTATTTT. Its protein is CASSRDVVVAGRGTDTQYF.

This chain uses TRBV27 with TRBJ2-3; possible D gene TRBD2, 6 bases. V was clipped by 4 bases and J by 4 bases, with 18 bases between them. CDR1 is MNHEY, CDR2 SMNVEV, per germline (reference sequence). The CDR3 runs to 16 residues. The CDR3 is CASSSYLPPSADTQYF. CDR3 nucleotides: TGTGCCAGCAGTTCTTACCTTCCTCCTAGCGCAGATACGCAGTATTTT.

This chain connects TRBV3-1 (or the pseudogene TRBV3-2) to TRBJ1-2; tentative D call: TRBD1 (5 bases). Per the germline V gene, CDR1 is LGHDT and CDR2 is YNNKEL (reference sequence). The CDR3 contains 14 residues. V gave up 4 bases and J gave up 4 bases, with 13 bases separating them. The CDR3 spells CASSPQGTAYGYTF. In DNA, the CDR3 is TGTGCCAGCAGCCCCCAGGGCACTGCCTATGGCTACACCTTC.

The rearrangement joins TRBV5-6 to TRBJ1-1; D unclear. Trimming took off 1 base at V and 4 bases at J, with 8 bases between the two ends. From germline, CDR1 is SGHDT and CDR2 YYEEEE. The CDR3 is 13 amino acids. CDR3 DNA sequence: TGTGCCAGCAGCTTGCGGAGGGCCACTGAAGCTTTCTTT. This codes for CASSLRRATEAFF. The full variable domain, with the rest looked up from reference TRBV5-6 and TRBJ1-1, is DAGVTQSPTHLIKTRGQQVTLRCSPKSGHDTVSWYQQALGQGPQFIFQYYEEEERQRGNFPDRFSGHQFPNYSSELNVNALLLGDSALYLCASSLRRATEAFFGQGTRLTVV.

The chain has TRBV4-2 and TRBJ2-1; D remains ambiguous. This CDR3 has 16 residues. Trimming left V 1 base short and J 3 bases short, with 13 bases between. The germline CDR1 and CDR2 sequences are LGHNA and YNFKEQ. The CDR3 sequence: CASSQGRVTVYNEQFF. DNA of the CDR3: TGTGCCAGCAGCCAAGGCCGTGTCACAGTCTACAATGAGCAGTTCTTC.

This chain links TRBV2 with TRBJ1-2; TRBD1 agrees at 8 bases. The trim removed 2 bases at V and 5 bases at J, leaving 10 bases unmatched. Germline values: CDR1 SNHLY, CDR2 FYNNEI. The CDR3 has 16 amino acids. The CDR3 DNA sequence: TGTGCCAGCAGTGAAAAGGGGGCAGGGGGCTGGTATGGCTACACCTTC. The encoded protein is CASSEKGAGGWYGYTF.

The count of this clone is one. The genes are TRBV28 and TRBJ1-4; 11 bases map to TRBD1. The CDR3 runs to 16 residues. The germline gives CDR1 MDHEN, CDR2 SYDVKM. Germline trimming cut 5 bases from V and 7 bases from J; bases unmatched to any gene: 9. The CDR3: CASSAPGQGAREKLFF. CDR3 DNA sequence: TGTGCCAGCAGTGCCCCCGGACAGGGGGCGCGTGAAAAACTGTTTTTT.

This clone was detected a few times. This sequence joins TRBV30 and TRBJ2-1; D ambiguous. Trimming stripped 0 bases from V and 6 bases from J, with 9 bases between. Germline V CDR1 and CDR2: GTSNPN, SVGIG (reference sequence). The CDR3 contains 13 residues. CDR3 DNA sequence: TGTGCCTGGAGTGTACGGTCCCGCAATGAGCAGTTCTTC. It is translated as CAWSVRSRNEQFF.